What follows are 25 T cell receptor beta chains derived from one specimen sequenced in a study of early T cells in non-severe SARS-CoV-2 infection. TCRdb independently ran MiXCR on the 5' RACE reads; one entry per CDR3 protein. Among about 92,000 distinct CDR3 sequences, 13% to 15% were seen once, and the ten largest hold 6.1%. The sequencing sample was made of whole blood. The source is an adult who was a healthcare worker with PCR-confirmed SARS-CoV-2 infection or an uninfected control (not recorded which).

This chain links TRBV12-3 or TRBV12-4 with TRBJ2-2; 7 bases align to TRBD2. J was trimmed by 0 bases and V by 5 bases; bases with no gene match: 9. CDR3 length: 17 amino acids. The CDR3 loop is CASSGEGIATNTGELFF. The CDR3 coding sequence is TGTGCCAGCAGTGGGGAGGGAATAGCTACGAACACCGGGGAGCTGTTTTTT.

This clonotype appeared a few times. In nucleotides, the CDR3 is TGTGCCAGCAGACTCTTAACCGGGGAGCTGTTTTTT. Amino acids: CASRLLTGELFF. The rearrangement links TRBV6-5 to TRBJ2-2; D ambiguous. The CDR3 extends over 12 amino acids. V lost 6 bases and J 5 bases, leaving 7 bases between the germline ends. Germline values: CDR1 MNHEY, CDR2 SVGAGI.

The rearrangement joins TRBV3-1 to TRBJ2-7, with D perhaps TRBD1 or TRBD2 (5 bases each). The length of the CDR3 is 13 residues. V lost 3 bases, J lost 6 bases, and 12 bases lay in between. The germline V gene encodes CDR1 LGHDT and CDR2 YNNKEL (reference sequence). DNA for the CDR3: TGTGCCAGCAGCCAGGGGGAAACGAGCGAGCAGTACTTC. It codes for CASSQGETSEQYF.

This clonotype was counted a few times. The chain has TRBV5-1 and TRBJ2-2; 9 nucleotides line up with TRBD1. Germline CDR1 and CDR2: SGHRS and YFSETQ. Trimming took 4 bases from V and 3 from J; bases not matched to a gene: 7. The CDR3 loop spans 16 amino acids. The CDR3 region has the DNA TGCGCCAGCAGCGATCCGGGACAGGGAGACACCGGGGAGCTGTTTTTT. Translated, it gives CASSDPGQGDTGELFF.

V usage is TRBV5-1 and J usage is TRBJ1-1, with TRBD1 as a possible D gene (5 bases). Germline V lookup: CDR1 SGHRS, CDR2 YFSETQ. The CDR3 runs to 14 residues. V was clipped by 1 base and J by 3 bases, with 10 bases between them. The CDR3 nucleotides read TGCGCCAGCAGCTTGACGGGGACCGACACTGAAGCTTTCTTT. Translated, it gives CASSLTGTDTEAFF.

This sequence joins TRBV11-2 and TRBJ2-5, with D perhaps TRBD1 (5 bases). V gave up 1 base and J gave up 1 base, with 16 bases separating them. The germline gives CDR1 SGHAT, CDR2 FQNNGV. The CDR3 is 17 residues long. CDR3 amino acids: CASSLGQGSILQETQYF. Here the CDR3 DNA reads TGTGCCAGCAGCTTAGGTCAGGGAAGCATACTCCAAGAGACCCAGTACTTC. Supplemented by reference TRBV11-2 and TRBJ2-5, the full variable domain reads EAGVAQSPRYKIIEKRQSVAFWCNPISGHATLYWYQQILGQGPKLLIQFQNNGVVDDSQLPKDRFSAERLKGVDSTLKIQPAKLEDSAVYLCASSLGQGSILQETQYFGPGTRLLVL.

The chain is built from TRBV6-6 and TRBJ1-5; 8 nucleotides align to TRBD1. The CDR3 extends over 16 amino acids. J lost 1 base, V lost 2 bases, and 4 bases had no gene match. The V gene's germline CDR1 is MNHNY and CDR2 SVGAGI (reference sequence). The CDR3 here is CASSYPTGESNQPQHF. The CDR3 bases are TGTGCCAGCAGTTACCCGACAGGGGAGAGCAATCAGCCCCAGCATTTT.

The V call is TRBV7-2, the J call TRBJ2-5; tentatively, D is TRBD1 (6 bases). The CDR3 runs to 15 residues. V was trimmed by 6 bases and J by 3 bases, leaving 17 bases between them. CDR1 is SGHTA, CDR2 FQGNSA, per germline. The CDR3 DNA is TGTGCCAGCAGGTCTCGACAGGAACTTAAAGAGACCCAGTACTTC. The encoded protein is CASRSRQELKETQYF.

The chain has TRBV19 and TRBJ2-1; D gene ambiguous. Germline V lookup: CDR1 LNHDA, CDR2 SQIVND (reference sequence). The V gene lost 10 bases and the J gene lost 0 bases, with 13 bases spanning the gap. This CDR3 is built from 14 residues. In DNA, the CDR3 is TGTGCCACCGCCCCAGAGAGCTCCTACAATGAGCAGTTCTTC. Protein sequence: CATAPESSYNEQFF. Full variable domain (rest looked up from reference TRBV19 and TRBJ2-1): DGGITQSPKYLFRKEGQNVTLSCEQNLNHDAMYWYRQDPGQGLRLIYYSQIVNDFQKGDIAEGYSVSREKKESFPLTVTSAQKNPTAFYLCATAPESSYNEQFFGPGTRLTVL.

Only a few counts were recorded for this clonotype. This chain joins TRBV9 and TRBJ2-7; the D gene could be TRBD1 or TRBD2 (7 bases each). Trimming removed 3 bases from V and 2 bases from J, with 21 bases in between. From germline, CDR1 is SGDLS and CDR2 YYNGEE. This CDR3 is 17 amino acids long. Here the CDR3 reads CASSGPKTGRDPYEQYF. The CDR3 nucleotides are TGTGCCAGCAGCGGACCCAAGACAGGGAGGGACCCCTACGAGCAGTACTTC.

This clonotype has more than one count but fewer than ten. The chain is built from TRBV7-2 and TRBJ2-7, with D perhaps matching TRBD2 (6 bases). CDR3 length: 13 amino acids. The ends were cut back, 7 bases at V and 1 base at J, with 11 bases in the middle. Germline CDR1 is SGHTA and CDR2 is FQGNSA. CDR3 bases: TGTGCCAGCACCGACGGACTATCCTACGAGCAGTACTTC. Its protein product is CASTDGLSYEQYF. Together with reference TRBV7-2 and TRBJ2-7, the CDR3 gives the full variable domain: GAGVSQSPSNKVTEKGKDVELRCDPISGHTALYWYRQSLGQGLEFLIYFQGNSAPDKSGLPSDRFSAERTGGSVSTLTIQRTQQEDSAVYLCASTDGLSYEQYFGPGTRLTVT.

The V and J genes are TRBV20-1 and TRBJ1-2; no reliable D call. V was shortened by 4 bases and J by 2 bases, with 2 bases between the two germline ends. Germline CDR1 reads DFQATT; CDR2 reads SNEGSKA (reference sequence). The CDR3 length is 10 residues. The chain's CDR3 is CSAMNYGYTF. The CDR3, as DNA: TGCAGTGCTATGAACTATGGCTACACCTTC.

The rearrangement uses TRBV6-2 or TRBV6-3 and TRBJ1-1, with D possibly matching TRBD1 (5 bases). CDR3 length: 12 residues. The V end was cut by 8 bases, the J end by 4 bases, with 11 bases between. CDR1 and CDR2 from the germline V gene are MNHEY and SVGEGT. CDR3 bases: TGTGCCAGCCGTCAGGGACCCACTGAAGCTTTCTTT. Amino acid sequence: CASRQGPTEAFF.

The chain combines TRBV11-2 with TRBJ1-1, with TRBD1 matching 11 bases. The CDR3 totals 17 residues. The V and J ends lost 5 bases and 4 bases, in that order; junction bases with no gene match: 12. Per the germline V gene, CDR1 is SGHAT and CDR2 is FQNNGV. This CDR3 is CASSPQPGTGGITEAFF. The CDR3 DNA follows: TGTGCCAGCAGCCCTCAACCCGGGACAGGGGGAATCACTGAAGCTTTCTTT.

In DNA, the CDR3 is TGTGCCAGCAGTTTATCGCAGGGGGCTAACTATGGCTACACCTTC. It yields the protein CASSLSQGANYGYTF. The chain employs TRBV27 and TRBJ1-2; 7 positions match TRBD1. Germline CDR1 reads MNHEY; CDR2 reads SMNVEV (reference sequence). The trim removed 0 bases at V and 0 bases at J, leaving 1 base unmatched. There are 15 residues in the CDR3.

This clonotype was counted between two and nine times. This chain connects TRBV7-2 to TRBJ2-3; no definite D call. Trimming left V 1 base short and J 2 bases short, with 7 bases between. Germline CDR1 reads SGHTA; CDR2 reads FQGNSA. The CDR3 is 14 amino acids. CDR3 DNA sequence: TGTGCCAGCAGCTTAGGCTCCTCCACAGATACGCAGTATTTT. Translating it yields CASSLGSSTDTQYF.

This clonotype was detected many times. The genes are TRBV6-6 and TRBJ2-7; D remains unclear. CDR1 is MNHNY and CDR2 is SVGAGI in the germline V gene (reference sequence). CDR3 length: 11 residues. V gave up 4 bases and J gave up 5 bases, with 6 bases separating them. In DNA form, the CDR3 reads TGTGCCAGCAGTTGGGAAAACGAGCAGTACTTC. It codes for CASSWENEQYF.

This clonotype was seen a handful of times. The V call is TRBV28, the J call TRBJ1-3; TRBD1 might be the D (5 bases). Deletions cut 4 bases from V and 0 bases from J, with 10 bases between. Germline V CDR1 and CDR2: MDHEN, SYDVKM. The CDR3 sequence is 15 residues long. CDR3 nucleotides: TGTGCCAGCAGTTCGGACATAATCTCTGGAAACACCATATATTTT. Its translation: CASSSDIISGNTIYF.

V gene TRBV9 combines with J gene TRBJ1-2; TRBD1 is a possible D gene (6 bases). CDR3 length: 14 residues. CDR1 and CDR2 (germline): SGDLS, YYNGEE. V was shortened by 4 bases and J by 8 bases, with 18 bases between the two germline ends. CDR3 sequence: CASSSLTGRIGYTF. DNA for the CDR3: TGTGCCAGCAGCAGCCTCACAGGGCGCATCGGCTACACCTTC.

There are many counts of this clonotype. This chain connects TRBV2 to TRBJ2-3; 11 bases fit TRBD2. Unmatched junction bases numbered 6, after V lost 1 base and J lost 0 bases. The CDR3 is 18 amino acids. Per the germline V gene, CDR1 is SNHLY and CDR2 is FYNNEI. CDR3 sequence (DNA): TGTGCCAGCAGTGAAGAGGCTAGCGGGGGGCCTAGCACAGATACGCAGTATTTT. It translates to CASSEEASGGPSTDTQYF. Complete variable domain (other parts from reference TRBV2 and TRBJ2-3): EPEVTQTPSHQVTQMGQEVILRCVPISNHLYFYWYRQILGQKVEFLVSFYNNEISEKSEIFDDQFSVERPDGSNFTLKIRSTKLEDSAMYFCASSEEASGGPSTDTQYFGPGTRLTVL.

This clonotype has more than one count but fewer than ten. The chain joins TRBV25-1 to TRBJ1-1; D possibly corresponds to TRBD1 (6 bases). Germline V gene sequence: CDR1 MGHDK, CDR2 SYGVNS. The V end lost 0 bases, the J end lost 4 bases, and 12 bases lay between the germline ends. The CDR3 totals 15 residues. CDR3 in DNA: TGTGCCAGCAGTGAATATAAAGGCAGGGGCACTGAAGCTTTCTTT. This encodes CASSEYKGRGTEAFF.

J is TRBJ1-2 and V is TRBV15; 8 bases align to TRBD1. Germline V gene lookup returns CDR1 LNHNV and CDR2 YYDKDF (reference sequence). J gave up 2 bases and V 1 base, and 6 bases lay outside the gene matches. The CDR3 length is 16 residues. In DNA, the CDR3 is TGTGCCACCAGCAGAGGGGGACAGGCGGTAAACTATGGCTACACCTTC. Its protein product is CATSRGGQAVNYGYTF.

This clonotype was counted many times. This chain uses TRBV5-1 with TRBJ2-7; D ambiguous. Between the trimmed V and J ends, which lost 0 bases and 6 bases, there was a span of 16 bases. Germline values: CDR1 SGHRS, CDR2 YFSETQ. This CDR3 region has 15 residues. In nucleotides, the CDR3 is TGCGCCAGCAGCTTGGATAGGACGCTAATCGGCGAGCAGTACTTC. Its translation is CASSLDRTLIGEQYF.

This clonotype was seen many times. The CDR3 region has the DNA TGTGCCAGCAGTCGGCAGGGTATTAATTCACCCCTCCACTTT. It yields the protein CASSRQGINSPLHF. This sequence joins TRBV27 and TRBJ1-6; TRBD1 might be the D (5 bases). The germline V gene encodes CDR1 MNHEY and CDR2 SMNVEV (reference sequence). The V end lost 5 bases, the J end lost 6 bases, and 11 bases lay between the germline ends. The CDR3 contains 14 residues.

This clonotype was observed many times. The genes are TRBV10-3 and TRBJ2-2, with D hard to call. The V end lost 6 bases, the J end lost 5 bases, and 16 bases lay between the germline ends. The CDR3 contains 15 residues. Germline CDR1 and CDR2: ENHRY and SYGVKD. Here the CDR3 DNA reads TGTGCCATCAGACCTTGGAATCCAGATACCGGGGAGCTGTTTTTT. Amino acids: CAIRPWNPDTGELFF.